The 3 T cell receptor beta chains below come from one sample, sequenced in a study of blood T cells in healthy people across ages. The use of a sample-barcoded 5' primer and a J-beta primer mix characterized a second PCR of about 7 to 12 cycles. MiXCR, applied by TCRdb to the 5' RACE reads, yields one record per CDR3 protein. The sample lists some 900,000 distinct CDR3 sequences, roughly 50% occurring once. Source material: blood. These receptors were obtained from a man aged 25 to 40 in good health.

V gene TRBV6-6 combines with J gene TRBJ1-1; the D is unclear. From germline, CDR1 is MNHNY and CDR2 SVGAGI (reference sequence). V dropped 0 bases and J dropped 6 bases, with 11 bases sitting between them. The length of the CDR3 is 14 residues. CDR3 protein: CASSYSTGSAEAFF. The CDR3 region has the DNA TGTGCCAGCAGTTACTCGACGGGCAGCGCTGAAGCTTTCTTT.

The chain recombines TRBV27 with TRBJ2-3; 8 bases fit TRBD1. V was clipped by 5 bases and J by 2 bases; unmatched bases: 6. Per the germline V gene, CDR1 is MNHEY and CDR2 is SMNVEV (reference sequence). The CDR3 spans 15 residues. The CDR3 DNA follows: TGTGCCAGCAGTCCCGACAGGGGATTCACAGATACGCAGTATTTT. As protein: CASSPDRGFTDTQYF.

This clonotype was recorded a few times. This rearrangement joins TRBV20-1 to TRBJ2-7; 8 bases map to TRBD1. CDR1 DFQATT and CDR2 SNEGSKA come from the germline V gene (reference sequence). V trimming: 1 base; J trimming: 6 bases; junction bases outside the gene matches: 5. CDR3 length: 13 amino acids. CDR3: CSARVPGGLEQYF. CDR3 bases: TGCAGTGCTAGAGTTCCAGGGGGCCTCGAGCAGTACTTC.